Presented here are 14 T cell receptor beta chains from one specimen sequenced in a study of T cell responses to AZD1222 COVID-19 vaccine. Measured with immunoSEQ multiplex PCR; TCRdb has only the in-frame clones, and not every one. The profile shows fewer than 70,000 clones, about 80% of them singletons. Sequences were derived from peripheral blood, sampled 28 days after the second AZD1222 dose. These receptors were taken from an adult who received the AZD1222 COVID-19 vaccine.

J is TRBJ2-7 and V is TRBV25-1; TRBD1 matches 10 bases. The CDR3 has 15 residues. CDR1 MGHDK and CDR2 SYGVNS come from the germline V gene. V was pared by 5 bases and J by 5 bases, with 9 bases of the junction left unmatched. The CDR3 reads CASSSPGQGRNEQYF. The CDR3, as DNA: TGTGCCAGCAGTTCACCGGGACAGGGGCGCAACGAGCAGTACTTC.

The chain couples TRBV27 to TRBJ1-2; TRBD1 is a possible D gene (5 bases). Germline values: CDR1 MNHEY, CDR2 SMNVEV (reference sequence). Trimming took off 4 bases at V and 2 bases at J, with 14 bases between the two ends. This CDR3 is 15 amino acids long. This CDR3 reads CASSSLGAANYGYTF. CDR3 DNA: TGTGCCAGCAGTTCCCTAGGGGCAGCAAACTATGGCTACACCTTC.

The chain has TRBV3-1 (or the pseudogene TRBV3-2) and TRBJ1-1, with D uncertain. V was clipped by 4 bases and J by 5 bases, with 14 bases between them. Looked up from germline, CDR1 is LGHDT and CDR2 is YNNKEL (reference sequence). CDR3 length: 14 residues. CDR3 sequence: CASSRHLEETEAFF. The CDR3 nucleotides are TGTGCCAGCAGCCGACACCTTGAGGAGACTGAAGCTTTCTTT.

This clone was recorded once. The rearrangement links TRBV19 to TRBJ1-1; D not certain. Germline loops: CDR1 LNHDA, CDR2 SQIVND (reference sequence). This CDR3 region has 11 residues. V dropped 6 bases and J dropped 8 bases, with 10 bases sitting between them. The CDR3 bases are TGTGCCAGTAGGTCGAGGGCAGAAGCTTTCTTT. It is translated as CASRSRAEAFF.

With respect to this clone: The conserved final phenylalanine or tryptophan is absent from the CDR3, which likely points to a read error. Because the CDR3's place on the DNA is in doubt, the DNA is left out and the CDR3 is given as listed by TCRdb. The chain has TRBV3-1 (or the pseudogene TRBV3-2) and TRBJ2-7; TRBD2 is taken as the D call from the table, unchecked against the DNA. Looked up from germline, CDR1 is LGHDT and CDR2 is YNNKEL (reference sequence). The CDR3 adds up to 12 amino acids, both ends counted. CDR3 residues: CASSQAAGMFSL.

J is TRBJ2-7 and V is TRBV10-2; D might be TRBD1 (5 bases). This CDR3 contains 13 residues. Germline V gene data show CDR1 as WSHSY and CDR2 as SAAADI. Trimming removed 4 bases from V and 2 bases from J, with 9 bases in between. The CDR3 coding sequence is TGCGCCAGCAGTGTGGCAGGGACCTACGAGCAGTACTTC. This sequence encodes CASSVAGTYEQYF.

CDR3 residues: CASSLGPNTDTQYF. CDR3 in DNA: TGTGCCAGCAGCTTGGGCCCAAACACAGATACGCAGTATTTT. The chain recombines TRBV5-5 with TRBJ2-3, with D uncertain. The CDR3 is 14 residues long. Trimming pared 0 bases from V and 2 bases from J, leaving 7 bases between. Per germline, CDR1 SGHKS and CDR2 YYEKEE (reference sequence).

This chain links TRBV19 with TRBJ2-1; 10 bases are shared with TRBD2. CDR1 and CDR2 (germline): LNHDA, SQIVND (reference sequence). Trimming removed 5 bases from V and 8 bases from J; junction bases left unmatched: 12. This CDR3 has 16 residues. CDR3 nucleotide sequence: TGTGCCAGTAGTCCCCGAGGAGCGGGGGGGCTTGATGAGCAGTTCTTC. Translating it yields CASSPRGAGGLDEQFF. Full variable domain (outside the CDR3, taken from reference TRBV19 and TRBJ2-1): DGGITQSPKYLFRKEGQNVTLSCEQNLNHDAMYWYRQDPGQGLRLIYYSQIVNDFQKGDIAEGYSVSREKKESFPLTVTSAQKNPTAFYLCASSPRGAGGLDEQFFGPGTRLTVL.

This chain links TRBV7-2 with TRBJ2-5, with 7 bases fitting TRBD1. Germline CDR1 SGHTA, CDR2 FQGNSA. Trimming at V came to 3 bases and at J to 4 bases, leaving 5 bases not matched to a gene. The CDR3 has 14 residues. CDR3 protein: CASSLGQTTETQYF. For the CDR3, the DNA is TGTGCCAGCAGCTTGGGACAGACCACAGAGACCCAGTACTTC.

On this clone: Germline is not matched at one junction end, which may reflect a read error. The rearrangement links TRBV14 to TRBJ1-1, with D unresolved. This CDR3 region has 13 residues. In germline, CDR1 is SGHDN, CDR2 FVKESK. The CDR3 DNA reads TGTGCCAGCAGCCAAGTCATGAACACTGACGCTTTCTTT. It specifies CASSQVMNTDAFF.

This clone has just a few counts. The chain has TRBV19 and TRBJ1-5, with D perhaps matching TRBD1 (6 bases). The CDR3 contains 15 residues. Germline CDR1 is LNHDA and CDR2 is SQIVND (reference sequence). Trimming took off 2 bases at V and 7 bases at J, with 15 bases between the two ends. The CDR3: CASSIMGQGQQPQHF. CDR3 sequence (DNA): TGTGCCAGTAGTATAATGGGGCAGGGGCAGCAGCCCCAGCATTTT.

This chain links TRBV10-3 with TRBJ1-2; D is possibly TRBD1 (6 bases). CDR1 and CDR2 from the germline V gene are ENHRY and SYGVKD. V lost 2 bases, J lost 4 bases, and 17 bases lay in between. The CDR3 is 16 residues long. CDR3 amino acids: CAISEERAAGAYGYTF. The DNA for the CDR3 is TGTGCCATCAGTGAGGAGAGGGCGGCAGGGGCCTATGGCTACACCTTC.

The chain is built from TRBV2 and TRBJ2-5; the match to TRBD1 covers 7 bases. The CDR3 has 14 residues. J gave up 5 bases and V 5 bases, and 8 bases lay outside the gene matches. The germline V gene has CDR1 SNHLY and CDR2 FYNNEI. The CDR3 is CASSPGQVGETQYF. CDR3 DNA: TGTGCCAGCAGTCCAGGACAGGTCGGGGAGACCCAGTACTTC.

The chain couples TRBV21-1 to TRBJ1-3; the DNA was not used to check the table's D call, TRBD1. TRBV21-1 is a recognized pseudogene. This CDR3 has 15 amino acids. CDR3 nucleotides: TGTGCCAGCAGCAATCATCCAGTCTCTGGAAACACCATATATTTT. As protein: CASSNHPVSGNTIYF.